The clone carrying this T cell receptor beta chain came up many times. The antigen is undetermined. Unmatched junction bases numbered 9, after V lost 7 bases and J lost 5 bases. Germline lookup yields CDR1 LNHDA and CDR2 SQIVND (reference sequence). This CDR3 comprises 15 residues. The sample comes from a study of T cells in Graves' hyperthyroidism and ophthalmopathy. Study outcomes and limitations: The model anticipated ophthalmopathy a median around six months pre-onset.

The source material, RNA transcripts, was used to amplify TCR beta CDR3 regions. Researchers ran a first-round RT-PCR on the TCR CDR3 using the HTBI primer set. TCRdb reprocessed the multiplex PCR reads with MiXCR, giving one entry per CDR3 protein. Of 500,000 to 600,000 distinct CDR3 sequences in the sample, around 50% were seen once. This TCR came from an adult woman with Graves' disease, either hyperthyroidism or ophthalmopathy (not recorded which). The chain has TRBV19 and TRBJ1-3; 9 bases agree with TRBD1. The sequenced sample consisted of peripheral blood or thyroid tissue (not recorded which). The CDR3 DNA reads as TGTGCCAGTACCGACATCGACAGGGGGAGAAACACCATATATTTT. Amino acids: CASTDIDRGRNTIYF.